This TCR beta chain was recorded in a study of CD8 T cells in Susac syndrome. Germline assignment: CDR1 DFQATT and CDR2 SNEGSKA (reference sequence). CDR3 length equals 15 residues. Trimming removed 0 bases at V and 1 base at J, with 9 bases between. Random-hexamer reverse transcription was applied to 0.5 to 1 ug RNA. immunoSEQ multiplex PCR amplified TCR beta CDR3 across 54 Vbeta, 13 Jbeta. A single record per CDR3 protein comes from TCRdb applying MiXCR to the immunoSEQ multiplex PCR reads. The table includes about 120,000 distinct CDR3 sequences, 85% to 95% detected once. The rearrangement uses TRBV20-1 and TRBJ2-2, with unresolved D. The sequencing sample was made of CD8+ T cells from PBMCs. The TCR originated in a human donor with Susac syndrome. This CDR3 reads CSARDLRENTGELFF. CDR3 in DNA: TGCAGTGCTAGAGATCTTAGGGAGAACACCGGGGAGCTGTTTTTT.